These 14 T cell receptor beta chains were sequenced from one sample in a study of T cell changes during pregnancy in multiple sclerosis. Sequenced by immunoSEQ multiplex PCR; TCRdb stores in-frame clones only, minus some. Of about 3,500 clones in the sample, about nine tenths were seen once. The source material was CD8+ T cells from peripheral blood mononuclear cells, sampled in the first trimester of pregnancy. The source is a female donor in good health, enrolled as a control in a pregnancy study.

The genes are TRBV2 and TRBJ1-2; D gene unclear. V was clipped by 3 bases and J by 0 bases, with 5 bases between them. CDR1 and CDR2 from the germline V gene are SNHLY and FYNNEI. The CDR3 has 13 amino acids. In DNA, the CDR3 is TGTGCCAGCAGTGATCCCTCTAACTATGGCTACACCTTC. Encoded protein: CASSDPSNYGYTF.

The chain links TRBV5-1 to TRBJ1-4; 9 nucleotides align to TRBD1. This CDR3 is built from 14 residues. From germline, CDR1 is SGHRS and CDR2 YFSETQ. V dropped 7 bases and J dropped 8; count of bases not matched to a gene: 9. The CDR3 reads CASGNRGLGEKLFF. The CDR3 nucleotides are TGCGCCAGCGGCAACAGGGGGCTGGGGGAAAAACTGTTTTTT.

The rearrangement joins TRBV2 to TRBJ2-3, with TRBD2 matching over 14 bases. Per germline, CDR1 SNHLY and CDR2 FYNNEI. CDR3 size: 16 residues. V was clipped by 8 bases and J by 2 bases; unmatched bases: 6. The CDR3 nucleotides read TGTGCCAGCCTCCGGACTAGCGGGGGGCCCACAGATACGCAGTATTTT. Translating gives CASLRTSGGPTDTQYF.

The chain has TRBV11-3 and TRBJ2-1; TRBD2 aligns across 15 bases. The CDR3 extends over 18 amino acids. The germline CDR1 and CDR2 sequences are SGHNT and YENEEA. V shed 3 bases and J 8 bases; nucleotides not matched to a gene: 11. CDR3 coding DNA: TGTGCCAGCAGCTTCCCCGGACTAGCGGGGGGGCCCTGGGATGAGCAGTTCTTC. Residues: CASSFPGLAGGPWDEQFF.

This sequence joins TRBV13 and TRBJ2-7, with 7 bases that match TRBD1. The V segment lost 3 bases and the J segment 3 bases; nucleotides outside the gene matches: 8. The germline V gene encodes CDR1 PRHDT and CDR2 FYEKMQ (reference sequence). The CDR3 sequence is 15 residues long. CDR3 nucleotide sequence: TGTGCCAGCAGCTTCGGACAGGCGAAGAACTACGAGCAGTACTTC. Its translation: CASSFGQAKNYEQYF. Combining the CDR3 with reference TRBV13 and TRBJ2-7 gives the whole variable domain AAGVIQSPRHLIKEKRETATLKCYPIPRHDTVYWYQQGPGQDPQFLISFYEKMQSDKGSIPDRFSAQQFSDYHSELNMSSLELGDSALYFCASSFGQAKNYEQYFGPGTRLTVT.

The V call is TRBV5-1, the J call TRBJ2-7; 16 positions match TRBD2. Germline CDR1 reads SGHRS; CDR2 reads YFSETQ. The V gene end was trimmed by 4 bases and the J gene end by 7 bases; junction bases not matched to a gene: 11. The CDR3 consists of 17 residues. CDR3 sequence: CASSEGTSGGAVWEQYF. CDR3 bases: TGCGCCAGCAGCGAGGGGACTAGCGGGGGGGCCGTATGGGAGCAGTACTTC.

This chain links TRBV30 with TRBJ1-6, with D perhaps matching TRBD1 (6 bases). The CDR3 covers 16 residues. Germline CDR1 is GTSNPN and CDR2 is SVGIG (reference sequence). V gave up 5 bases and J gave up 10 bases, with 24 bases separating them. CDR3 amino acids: CAWGGNMDARNSPLHF. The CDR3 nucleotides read TGTGCCTGGGGGGGCAATATGGACGCCAGGAACTCACCCCTCCACTTT.

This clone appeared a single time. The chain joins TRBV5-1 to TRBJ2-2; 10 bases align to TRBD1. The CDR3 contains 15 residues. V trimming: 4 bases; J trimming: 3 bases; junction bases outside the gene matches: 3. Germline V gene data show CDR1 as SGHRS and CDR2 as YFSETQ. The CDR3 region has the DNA TGCGCCAGCAGCACCGGGACAGGGGACACCGGGGAGCTGTTTTTT. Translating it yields CASSTGTGDTGELFF. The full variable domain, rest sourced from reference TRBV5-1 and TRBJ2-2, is KAGVTQTPRYLIKTRGQQVTLSCSPISGHRSVSWYQQTPGQGLQFLFEYFSETQRNKGNFPGRFSGRQFSNSRSEMNVSTLELGDSALYLCASSTGTGDTGELFFGEGSRLTVL.

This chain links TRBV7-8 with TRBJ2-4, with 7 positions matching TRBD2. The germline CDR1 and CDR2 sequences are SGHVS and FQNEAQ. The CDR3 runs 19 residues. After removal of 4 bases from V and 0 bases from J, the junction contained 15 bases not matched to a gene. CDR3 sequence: CASSYSGTTFSVAKNIQYF. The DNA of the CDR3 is TGTGCCAGCAGCTACTCGGGGACTACCTTCTCCGTAGCCAAAAACATTCAGTACTTC.

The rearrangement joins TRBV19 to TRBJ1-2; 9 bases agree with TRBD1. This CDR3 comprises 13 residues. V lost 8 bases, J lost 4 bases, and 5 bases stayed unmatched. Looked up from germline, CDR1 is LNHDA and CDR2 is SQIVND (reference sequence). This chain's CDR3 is CASGPTGGYGYTF. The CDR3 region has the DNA TGTGCCAGTGGTCCGACAGGGGGCTATGGCTACACCTTC.

Here the CDR3 DNA reads TGTGCCAGCAGTTACTCGAGAGGGCAGGGGGAGACCCAGTACTTC. Encoded protein: CASSYSRGQGETQYF. The chain has TRBV6-5 and TRBJ2-5; TRBD1 might be the D (6 bases). V was cut by 0 bases and J by 5 bases, with 13 bases left in between. CDR1 is MNHEY and CDR2 is SVGAGI in the germline V gene. The CDR3 consists of 15 residues.

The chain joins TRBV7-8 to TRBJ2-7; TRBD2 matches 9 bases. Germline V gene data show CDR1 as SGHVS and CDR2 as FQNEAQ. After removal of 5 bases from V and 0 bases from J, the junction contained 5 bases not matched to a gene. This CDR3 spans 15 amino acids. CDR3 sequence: CASSPGTSHSYEQYF. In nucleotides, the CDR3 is TGTGCCAGCAGCCCCGGGACTAGCCACTCCTACGAGCAGTACTTC.

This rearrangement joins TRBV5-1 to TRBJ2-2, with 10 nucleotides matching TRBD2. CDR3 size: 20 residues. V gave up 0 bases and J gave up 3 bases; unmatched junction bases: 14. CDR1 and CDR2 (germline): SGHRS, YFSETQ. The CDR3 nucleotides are TGCGCCAGCAGCTTGGCCGGAGGAAGCGGGAGGGGTATGGACACCGGGGAGCTGTTTTTT. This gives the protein CASSLAGGSGRGMDTGELFF.

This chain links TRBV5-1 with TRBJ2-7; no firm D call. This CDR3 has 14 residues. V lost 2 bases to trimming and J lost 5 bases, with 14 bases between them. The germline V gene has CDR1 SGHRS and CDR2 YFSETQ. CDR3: CASSLLNPTDEQYF. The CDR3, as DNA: TGCGCCAGCAGCTTACTCAATCCCACGGACGAGCAGTACTTC.